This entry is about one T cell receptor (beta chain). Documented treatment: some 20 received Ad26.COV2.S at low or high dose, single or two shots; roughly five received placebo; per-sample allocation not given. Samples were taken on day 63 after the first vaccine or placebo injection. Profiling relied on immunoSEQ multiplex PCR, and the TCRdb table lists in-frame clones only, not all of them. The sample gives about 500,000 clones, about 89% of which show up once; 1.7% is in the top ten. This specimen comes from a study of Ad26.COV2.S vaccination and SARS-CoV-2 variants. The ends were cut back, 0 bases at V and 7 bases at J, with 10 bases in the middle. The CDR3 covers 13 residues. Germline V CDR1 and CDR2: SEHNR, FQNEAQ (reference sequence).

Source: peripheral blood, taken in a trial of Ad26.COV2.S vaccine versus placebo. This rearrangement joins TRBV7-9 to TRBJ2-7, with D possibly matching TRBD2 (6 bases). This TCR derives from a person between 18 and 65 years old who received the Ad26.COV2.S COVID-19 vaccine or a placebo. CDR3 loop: CASSLAFRGEQYF. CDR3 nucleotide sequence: TGTGCCAGCAGCTTAGCATTTCGGGGGGAGCAGTACTTC.